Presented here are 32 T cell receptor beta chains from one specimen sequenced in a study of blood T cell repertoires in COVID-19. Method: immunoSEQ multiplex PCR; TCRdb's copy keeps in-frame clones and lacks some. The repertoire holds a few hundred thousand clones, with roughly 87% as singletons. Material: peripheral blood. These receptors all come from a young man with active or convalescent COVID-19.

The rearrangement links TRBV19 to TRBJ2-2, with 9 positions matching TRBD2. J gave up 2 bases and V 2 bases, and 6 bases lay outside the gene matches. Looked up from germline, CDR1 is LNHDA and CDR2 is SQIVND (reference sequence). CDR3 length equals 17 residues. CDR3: CASSIYGTSPNTGELFF. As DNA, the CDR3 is TGTGCCAGTAGTATATATGGGACTAGCCCCAACACCGGGGAGCTGTTTTTT.

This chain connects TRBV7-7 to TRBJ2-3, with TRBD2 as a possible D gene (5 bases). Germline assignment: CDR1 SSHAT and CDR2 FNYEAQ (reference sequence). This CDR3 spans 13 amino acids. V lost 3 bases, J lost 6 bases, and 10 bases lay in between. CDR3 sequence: CASSLNEGDTQYF. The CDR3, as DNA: TGTGCCAGCAGCTTGAATGAGGGTGATACGCAGTATTTT.

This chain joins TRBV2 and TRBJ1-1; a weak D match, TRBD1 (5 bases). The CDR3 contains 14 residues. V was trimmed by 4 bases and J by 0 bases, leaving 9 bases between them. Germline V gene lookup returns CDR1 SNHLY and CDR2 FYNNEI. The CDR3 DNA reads TGTGCCAGCAGTGCGACAGATTTGAACACTGAAGCTTTCTTT. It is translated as CASSATDLNTEAFF.

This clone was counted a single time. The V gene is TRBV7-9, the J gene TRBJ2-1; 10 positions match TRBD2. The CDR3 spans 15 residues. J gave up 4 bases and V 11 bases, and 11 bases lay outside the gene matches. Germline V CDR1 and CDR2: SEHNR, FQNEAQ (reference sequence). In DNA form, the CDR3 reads TGTGCCGGCTCCGGGATGACTAGCGGGTACAATGAGCAGTTCTTC. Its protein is CAGSGMTSGYNEQFF.

CDR3 region: CASSKLGRLAGTKNIQYF. Written as DNA, the CDR3 is TGTGCCAGCAGCAAATTGGGCAGGCTAGCGGGAACCAAAAACATTCAGTACTTC. The chain has TRBV21-1 and TRBJ2-4; no check of the table's D call, TRBD2, against the DNA was made. TRBV21-1 is labeled a pseudogene. This CDR3 has 18 amino acids.

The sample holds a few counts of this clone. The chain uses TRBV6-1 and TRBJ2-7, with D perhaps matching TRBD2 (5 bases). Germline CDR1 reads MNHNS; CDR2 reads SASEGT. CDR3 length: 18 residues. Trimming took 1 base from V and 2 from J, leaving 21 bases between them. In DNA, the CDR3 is TGTGCCAGCAGTGAAGTCCCTGTTGCGGTAGCGTTAACCTACGAGCAGTACTTC. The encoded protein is CASSEVPVAVALTYEQYF.

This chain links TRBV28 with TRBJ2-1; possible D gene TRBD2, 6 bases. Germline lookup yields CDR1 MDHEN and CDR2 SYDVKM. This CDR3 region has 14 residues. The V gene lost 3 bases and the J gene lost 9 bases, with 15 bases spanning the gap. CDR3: CASSFLRLGGEQFF. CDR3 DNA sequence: TGTGCCAGCAGTTTCCTGCGACTAGGAGGTGAGCAGTTCTTC.

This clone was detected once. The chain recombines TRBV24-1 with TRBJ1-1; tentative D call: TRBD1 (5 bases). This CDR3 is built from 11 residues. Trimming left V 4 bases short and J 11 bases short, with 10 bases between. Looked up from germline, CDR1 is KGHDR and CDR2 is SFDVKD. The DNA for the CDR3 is TGTGCCACCAGTGAGGGGCGCGAGGCTTTCTTT. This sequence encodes CATSEGREAFF.

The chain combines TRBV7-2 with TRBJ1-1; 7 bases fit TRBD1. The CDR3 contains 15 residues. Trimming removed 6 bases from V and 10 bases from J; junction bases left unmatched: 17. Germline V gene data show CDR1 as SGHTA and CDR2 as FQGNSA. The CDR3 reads CASRSRTGSGGRAFF. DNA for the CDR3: TGTGCCAGCAGATCACGGACAGGTTCCGGGGGACGAGCTTTCTTT.

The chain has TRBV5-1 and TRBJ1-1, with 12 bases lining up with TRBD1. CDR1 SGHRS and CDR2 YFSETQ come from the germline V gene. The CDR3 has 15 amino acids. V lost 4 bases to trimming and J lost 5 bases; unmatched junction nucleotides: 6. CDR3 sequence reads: CASSRDRGRRTEAFF. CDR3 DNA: TGCGCCAGCAGCAGGGACAGGGGGCGGAGGACTGAAGCTTTCTTT.

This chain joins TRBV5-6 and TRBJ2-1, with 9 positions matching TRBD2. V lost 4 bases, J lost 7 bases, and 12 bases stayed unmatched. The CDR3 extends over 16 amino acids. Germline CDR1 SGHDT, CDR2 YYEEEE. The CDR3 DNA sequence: TGTGCCAGCAGCCCATATAGCGGGAGCGGAATTAATGAGCAGTTCTTC. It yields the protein CASSPYSGSGINEQFF.

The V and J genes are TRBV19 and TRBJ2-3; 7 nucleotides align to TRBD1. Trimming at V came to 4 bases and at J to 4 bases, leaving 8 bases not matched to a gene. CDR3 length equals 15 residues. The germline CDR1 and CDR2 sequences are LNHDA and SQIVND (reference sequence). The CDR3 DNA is TGTGCCAGTAGTACGACAGGGTCAACTGCAGATACGCAGTATTTT. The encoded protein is CASSTTGSTADTQYF.

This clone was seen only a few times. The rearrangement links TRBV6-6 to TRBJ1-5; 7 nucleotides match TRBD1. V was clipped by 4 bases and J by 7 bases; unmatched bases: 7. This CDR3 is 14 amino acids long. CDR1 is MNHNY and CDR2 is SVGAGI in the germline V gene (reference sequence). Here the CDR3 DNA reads TGTGCCAGCAGTTCGCGACAGGGAAGGCAGCCCCAGCATTTT. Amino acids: CASSSRQGRQPQHF.

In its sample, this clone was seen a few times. The CDR3 loop is CASSYAFTGPGYGYTF. The DNA for the CDR3 is TGTGCCAGCAGTTACGCGTTTACAGGGCCGGGCTATGGCTACACCTTC. The J gene is TRBJ1-2, the V gene TRBV6-5, with a tentative D call TRBD1 (6 bases). The CDR3 sequence is 16 residues long. Trimming pared 2 bases from V and 4 bases from J, leaving 17 bases between. Germline CDR1 and CDR2: MNHEY and SVGAGI.

This chain's CDR3 is CASSPNHNTEAFF. The CDR3 DNA follows: TGTGCCAGCAGTCCTAACCACAACACTGAAGCTTTCTTT. The rearrangement joins TRBV7-8 to TRBJ1-1; D ambiguous. The CDR3 runs 13 residues. The V end lost 6 bases, the J end lost 2 bases, and 10 bases lay between the germline ends. Germline V gene lookup returns CDR1 SGHVS and CDR2 FQNEAQ. The full variable domain, completed using reference TRBV7-8 and TRBJ1-1, is GAGVSQSPRYKVAKRGQDVALRCDPISGHVSLFWYQQALGQGPEFLTYFQNEAQLDKSGLPSDRFFAERPEGSVSTLKIQRTQQEDSAVYLCASSPNHNTEAFFGQGTRLTVV.

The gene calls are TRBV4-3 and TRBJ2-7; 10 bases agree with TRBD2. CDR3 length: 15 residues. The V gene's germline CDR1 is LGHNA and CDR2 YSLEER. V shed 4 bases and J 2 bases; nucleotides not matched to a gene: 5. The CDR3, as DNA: TGCGCCAGCAGCCCGAGGACTAGCGGAGCCTACGAGCAGTACTTC. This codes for CASSPRTSGAYEQYF.

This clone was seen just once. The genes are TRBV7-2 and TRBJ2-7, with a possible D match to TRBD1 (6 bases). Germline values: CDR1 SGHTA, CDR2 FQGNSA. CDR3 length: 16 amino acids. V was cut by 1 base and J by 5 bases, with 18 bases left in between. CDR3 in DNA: TGTGCCAGCAGCTTAGTGGGTCTACAGGGTGCACACGAGCAGTACTTC. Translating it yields CASSLVGLQGAHEQYF.

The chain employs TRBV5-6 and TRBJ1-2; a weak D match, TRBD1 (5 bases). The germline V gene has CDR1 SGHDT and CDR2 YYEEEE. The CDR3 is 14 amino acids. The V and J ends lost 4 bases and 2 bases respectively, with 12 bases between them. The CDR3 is CASSRAGWNYGYTF. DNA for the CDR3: TGTGCCAGCAGCCGAGCAGGGTGGAACTATGGCTACACCTTC.

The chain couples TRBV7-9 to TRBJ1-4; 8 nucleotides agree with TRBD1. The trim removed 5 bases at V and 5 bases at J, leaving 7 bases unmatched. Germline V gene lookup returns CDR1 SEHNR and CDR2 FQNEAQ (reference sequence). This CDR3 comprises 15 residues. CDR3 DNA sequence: TGTGCCAGCAGCCTTAAACAGGGGGGGAATGAAAAACTGTTTTTT. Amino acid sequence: CASSLKQGGNEKLFF.

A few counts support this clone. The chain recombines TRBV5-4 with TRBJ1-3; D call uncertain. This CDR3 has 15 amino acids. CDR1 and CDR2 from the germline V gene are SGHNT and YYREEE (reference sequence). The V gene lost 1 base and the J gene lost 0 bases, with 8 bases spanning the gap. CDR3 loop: CASSLLADSGNTIYF. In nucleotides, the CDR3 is TGTGCCAGCAGCTTGTTGGCAGACTCTGGAAACACCATATATTTT.

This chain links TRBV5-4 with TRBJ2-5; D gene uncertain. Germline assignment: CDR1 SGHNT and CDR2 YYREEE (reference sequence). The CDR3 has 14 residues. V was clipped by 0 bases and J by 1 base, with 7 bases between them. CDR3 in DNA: TGTGCCAGCAGCTTGGATCGTCGCCAAGAGACCCAGTACTTC. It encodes CASSLDRRQETQYF.

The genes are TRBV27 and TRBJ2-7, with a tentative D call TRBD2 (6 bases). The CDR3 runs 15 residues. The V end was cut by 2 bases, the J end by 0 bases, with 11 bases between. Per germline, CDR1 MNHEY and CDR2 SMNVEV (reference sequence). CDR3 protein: CASSLTPGGSYEQYF. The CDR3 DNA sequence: TGTGCCAGCAGTTTAACACCCGGGGGCTCCTACGAGCAGTACTTC.

In DNA form, the CDR3 reads TGTGCCAGCAGCCCCACCCCGCCGGACTGGACGGATACGCAGTATTTT. Encoded protein: CASSPTPPDWTDTQYF. V gene TRBV11-2 combines with J gene TRBJ2-3; perhaps TRBD2 as D (5 bases). The CDR3 is made up of 16 amino acids. With 5 bases removed from V and 6 bases from J, the gap between germline ends came to 21 bases. Germline V gives CDR1 SGHAT, CDR2 FQNNGV.

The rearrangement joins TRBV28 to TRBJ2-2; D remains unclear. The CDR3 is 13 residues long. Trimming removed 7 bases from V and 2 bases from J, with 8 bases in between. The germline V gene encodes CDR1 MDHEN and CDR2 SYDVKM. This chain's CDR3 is CASTLTNTGELFF. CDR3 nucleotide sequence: TGTGCCAGCACCCTGACAAACACCGGGGAGCTGTTTTTT.

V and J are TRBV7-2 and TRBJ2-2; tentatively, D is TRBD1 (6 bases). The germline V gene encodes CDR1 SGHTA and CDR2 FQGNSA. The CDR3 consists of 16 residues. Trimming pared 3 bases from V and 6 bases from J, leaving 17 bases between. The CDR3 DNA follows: TGTGCCAGCAGCTTGCAGGGGTCTGAACGGTCCGGGGAGCTGTTTTTT. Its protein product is CASSLQGSERSGELFF. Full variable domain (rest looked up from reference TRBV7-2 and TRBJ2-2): GAGVSQSPSNKVTEKGKDVELRCDPISGHTALYWYRQSLGQGLEFLIYFQGNSAPDKSGLPSDRFSAERTGGSVSTLTIQRTQQEDSAVYLCASSLQGSERSGELFFGEGSRLTVL.

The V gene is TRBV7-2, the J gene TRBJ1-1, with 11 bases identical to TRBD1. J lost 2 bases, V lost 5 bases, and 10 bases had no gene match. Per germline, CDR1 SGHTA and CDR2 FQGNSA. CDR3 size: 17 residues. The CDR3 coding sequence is TGTGCCAGCAGCCTCGGGACAGGGGGTCGAACCAACACTGAAGCTTTCTTT. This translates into CASSLGTGGRTNTEAFF.

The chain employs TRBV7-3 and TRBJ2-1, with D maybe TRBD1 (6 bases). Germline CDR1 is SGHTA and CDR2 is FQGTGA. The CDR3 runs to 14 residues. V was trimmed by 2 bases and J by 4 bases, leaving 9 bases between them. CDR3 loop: CASSLGTTYNEQFF. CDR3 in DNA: TGTGCCAGCAGCTTAGGGACAACATACAATGAGCAGTTCTTC.

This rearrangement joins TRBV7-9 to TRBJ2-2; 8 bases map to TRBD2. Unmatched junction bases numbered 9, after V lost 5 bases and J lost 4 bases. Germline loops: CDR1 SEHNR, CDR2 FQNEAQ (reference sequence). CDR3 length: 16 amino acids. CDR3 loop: CASSNQREYSTGELFF. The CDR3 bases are TGTGCCAGCAGCAACCAGCGGGAGTATAGCACCGGGGAGCTGTTTTTT.

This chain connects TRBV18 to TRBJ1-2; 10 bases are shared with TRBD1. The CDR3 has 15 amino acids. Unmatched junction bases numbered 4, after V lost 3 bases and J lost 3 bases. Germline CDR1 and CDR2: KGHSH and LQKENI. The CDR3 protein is CASSPTGGPDYGYTF. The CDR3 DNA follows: TGTGCCAGCTCACCGACAGGGGGCCCTGACTATGGCTACACCTTC.

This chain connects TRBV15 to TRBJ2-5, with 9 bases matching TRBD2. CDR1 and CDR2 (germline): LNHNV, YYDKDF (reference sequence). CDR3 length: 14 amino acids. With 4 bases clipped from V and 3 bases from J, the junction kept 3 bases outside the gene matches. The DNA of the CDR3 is TGTGCCACCAGCATCGGGACTAGCAAAGAGACCCAGTACTTC. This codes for CATSIGTSKETQYF.

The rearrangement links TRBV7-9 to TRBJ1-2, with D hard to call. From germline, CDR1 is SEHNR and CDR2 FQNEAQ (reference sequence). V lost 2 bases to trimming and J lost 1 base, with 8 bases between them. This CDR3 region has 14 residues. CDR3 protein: CASSLSQVNYGYTF. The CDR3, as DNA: TGTGCCAGCAGCTTATCGCAGGTTAACTATGGCTACACCTTC.

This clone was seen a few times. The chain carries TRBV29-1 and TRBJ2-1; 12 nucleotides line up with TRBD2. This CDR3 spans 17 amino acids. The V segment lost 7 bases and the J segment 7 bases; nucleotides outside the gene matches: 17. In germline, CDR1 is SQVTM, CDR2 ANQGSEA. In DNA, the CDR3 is TGCAGCGCCTCGCGGGGGCTAGCGGGAGGGCCTAAAAATGAGCAGTTCTTC. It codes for CSASRGLAGGPKNEQFF.